The clone carrying this T cell receptor (beta chain) was seen a few times. Generated by immunoSEQ multiplex PCR, the TCRdb table keeps only in-frame clones and is missing some. The sample gives about 110,000 clones, around 78% of which show up once; 15% to 20% is in the top ten. The sample comes from a study of blood T cell repertoires in COVID-19. The germline V gene encodes CDR1 LGHDT and CDR2 YNNKEL (reference sequence). The V and J ends lost 2 bases and 7 bases, in that order; junction bases with no gene match: 7. The CDR3 totals 14 residues. The chain uses TRBV3-1 (or the pseudogene TRBV3-2) and TRBJ1-2; 7 nucleotides match TRBD1. The source material was peripheral blood. The source is a woman aged 55-69 years with acute or convalescent COVID-19. The CDR3 reads CASSQPTGQGGYTF. Written as DNA, the CDR3 is TGTGCCAGCAGCCAACCGACAGGGCAGGGTGGCTACACCTTC.